The next 19 T cell receptor beta chains were all read from a single sample in a study of T cell responses to AZD1222 COVID-19 vaccine. Profiling relied on immunoSEQ multiplex PCR, and the TCRdb table lists in-frame clones only, not all of them. The sample lists under 200,000 clones, about nine tenths occurring once. Material: peripheral blood, obtained on day 0 of AZD1222 vaccination. The receptors shown here come from an adult in good health.

The chain couples TRBV6-6 to TRBJ1-5; D perhaps matches TRBD1 (5 bases). CDR1 and CDR2 from the germline V gene are MNHNY and SVGAGI (reference sequence). The CDR3 is made up of 14 amino acids. Trimming took 2 bases from V and 4 from J, leaving 9 bases between them. The CDR3 is CASSYRGLNQPQHF. The CDR3 bases are TGTGCCAGCAGTTACAGGGGCCTAAATCAGCCCCAGCATTTT.

The rearrangement links TRBV27 to TRBJ2-7; D gene ambiguous. CDR3 length equals 14 residues. The germline V and J ends were trimmed by 3 bases and 0 bases, with 9 bases remaining between them. The germline gives CDR1 MNHEY, CDR2 SMNVEV (reference sequence). In nucleotides, the CDR3 is TGTGCCAGCAGTTTTGTCGGGTCCTCCTACGAGCAGTACTTC. It encodes CASSFVGSSYEQYF.

The rearrangement uses TRBV6-5 and TRBJ1-1; 7 bases are shared with TRBD1. V shed 8 bases, J shed 5 bases, and the junction held 11 bases outside the gene matches. The CDR3 sequence is 14 residues long. Per germline, CDR1 MNHEY and CDR2 SVGAGI. CDR3 loop: CASGLDRVVTEAFF. In DNA, the CDR3 is TGTGCCAGCGGTCTAGACAGGGTTGTGACTGAAGCTTTCTTT.

The chain is built from TRBV28 and TRBJ2-7; either TRBD1 or TRBD2 may supply D (7 bases each). V was cut by 5 bases and J by 1 base, with 12 bases left in between. The CDR3 runs to 14 residues. Germline values: CDR1 MDHEN, CDR2 SYDVKM. CDR3 nucleotide sequence: TGTGCCAGCAGTCTTCAGGGGGGGTCCTACGAGCAGTACTTC. Translation: CASSLQGGSYEQYF.

The chain has TRBV28 and TRBJ1-2, with 7 bases matching TRBD1. The germline V gene encodes CDR1 MDHEN and CDR2 SYDVKM. V shed 6 bases and J 7 bases; nucleotides not matched to a gene: 8. This CDR3 is built from 13 residues. The CDR3 nucleotides are TGTGCCAGCAGCCTAGGACAGGCGCCTGGCTACACCTTC. Translated, it gives CASSLGQAPGYTF.

The chain carries TRBV12-5 and TRBJ2-2; no clear D. V was pared by 2 bases and J by 0 bases, with 10 bases between. This CDR3 comprises 16 residues. CDR1 is LGHNT and CDR2 is FRNRAP in the germline V gene. The CDR3 spells CASGLNLRPNTGELFF. The CDR3 region has the DNA TGTGCTAGTGGTTTGAATCTCAGACCGAACACCGGGGAGCTGTTTTTT.

The chain combines TRBV7-8 with TRBJ2-7, with 8 bases that match TRBD1. Germline V gene lookup returns CDR1 SGHVS and CDR2 FQNEAQ. The CDR3 loop spans 15 amino acids. Germline trimming cut 5 bases from V and 5 bases from J; bases unmatched to any gene: 11. CDR3 sequence reads: CASSKYLTGDNEQYF. CDR3 nucleotide sequence: TGTGCCAGCAGCAAATATCTGACAGGGGATAACGAGCAGTACTTC. The variable domain in full, completed from reference TRBV7-8 and TRBJ2-7, reads GAGVSQSPRYKVAKRGQDVALRCDPISGHVSLFWYQQALGQGPEFLTYFQNEAQLDKSGLPSDRFFAERPEGSVSTLKIQRTQQEDSAVYLCASSKYLTGDNEQYFGPGTRLTVT.

V and J are TRBV4-2 and TRBJ2-7; no reliable D call. Trimming removed 3 bases at V and 2 bases at J, with 8 bases between. The germline V gene encodes CDR1 LGHNA and CDR2 YNFKEQ. This CDR3 has 13 residues. CDR3: CASSQARTYEQYF. The CDR3 bases are TGTGCCAGCAGCCAGGCCCGAACCTACGAGCAGTACTTC.

This chain connects TRBV5-1 to TRBJ2-7, with D possibly TRBD1 on 6 matching bases. Per germline, CDR1 SGHRS and CDR2 YFSETQ. The CDR3 is made up of 16 amino acids. V was clipped by 4 bases and J by 1 base, with 18 bases between them. CDR3 residues: CASSRTATDRSYEQYF. The DNA for the CDR3 is TGCGCCAGCAGCAGAACAGCGACGGACAGATCCTACGAGCAGTACTTC. Full variable domain (missing parts from reference TRBV5-1 and TRBJ2-7): KAGVTQTPRYLIKTRGQQVTLSCSPISGHRSVSWYQQTPGQGLQFLFEYFSETQRNKGNFPGRFSGRQFSNSRSEMNVSTLELGDSALYLCASSRTATDRSYEQYFGPGTRLTVT.

V gene TRBV28 combines with J gene TRBJ2-7; D is perhaps TRBD2 (5 bases). Looked up from germline, CDR1 is MDHEN and CDR2 is SYDVKM. This CDR3 spans 15 amino acids. Trimming cost V 5 bases and J 3 bases, with 17 bases left between them. CDR3 loop: CASSQTGYSFYEQYF. DNA of the CDR3: TGTGCCAGCAGTCAGACGGGATACAGTTTCTACGAGCAGTACTTC.

The V and J genes are TRBV27 and TRBJ1-5; D is unresolved. The CDR3 is 14 amino acids. The V end was cut by 6 bases, the J end by 1 base, with 10 bases between. Germline V gives CDR1 MNHEY, CDR2 SMNVEV (reference sequence). CDR3 bases: TGTGCCAGCAGACTAGGAGCGAGCAATCAGCCCCAGCATTTT. As protein: CASRLGASNQPQHF.

The V call is TRBV4-1, the J call TRBJ2-7; maybe TRBD1 (5 bases). The CDR3 spans 16 residues. Germline CDR1 and CDR2: MGHRA and YSYEKL. Trimming left V 1 base short and J 1 base short, with 14 bases between. The CDR3 here is CASSQVAGLRSYEQYF. CDR3 coding DNA: TGCGCCAGCAGCCAAGTGGCAGGGCTTCGGTCCTACGAGCAGTACTTC.

The rearrangement joins TRBV10-2 to TRBJ1-1; D uncertain. Looked up from germline, CDR1 is WSHSY and CDR2 is SAAADI. Trimming stripped 4 bases from V and 6 bases from J, with 21 bases between. This CDR3 contains 16 residues. CDR3 in DNA: TGCGCCAGCAGTGCAGAAGGGTCCCGTTTGCGCGCTGAAGCTTTCTTT. Translation: CASSAEGSRLRAEAFF.

The rearrangement links TRBV24-1 to TRBJ2-7; 8 positions agree with TRBD1. The CDR3 runs to 15 residues. With V trimmed by 0 bases and J by 7 bases, 7 bases remained unmatched. Germline assignment: CDR1 KGHDR and CDR2 SFDVKD. Here the CDR3 reads CATSDLGTGFGEQYF. In nucleotides, the CDR3 is TGTGCCACCAGTGATTTGGGGACAGGTTTTGGTGAGCAGTACTTC.

The CDR3 DNA is TGCGCCAGCAGCCTACCTGGAAACACCATATATTTT. It codes for CASSLPGNTIYF. V usage is TRBV5-1 and J usage is TRBJ1-3; D not resolved. The V end was cut by 4 bases, the J end by 2 bases, with 4 bases between. CDR3 length equals 12 residues. Germline V gives CDR1 SGHRS, CDR2 YFSETQ.

CDR3 sequence reads: CASSLRRRYEQYF. DNA of the CDR3: TGTGCCAGCAGTTTAAGGAGACGCTACGAGCAGTACTTC. V gene TRBV27 combines with J gene TRBJ2-7; no clear D gene. The CDR3 contains 13 residues. Germline V gives CDR1 MNHEY, CDR2 SMNVEV (reference sequence). Trimming removed 2 bases from V and 3 bases from J, with 8 bases in between.

In DNA, the CDR3 is TGTGCCAGCAGAGTCGACCGGAACACTGAAGCTTTCTTT. Translated: CASRVDRNTEAFF. The chain recombines TRBV7-3 with TRBJ1-1, with unresolved D. The CDR3 contains 13 residues. CDR1 SGHTA and CDR2 FQGTGA come from the germline V gene. The germline V and J ends were trimmed by 6 bases and 1 base, with 9 bases remaining between them.

The chain carries TRBV5-1 and TRBJ1-1; no clear D gene. The V gene's germline CDR1 is SGHRS and CDR2 YFSETQ. The CDR3 length is 13 residues. Trimming removed 4 bases at V and 0 bases at J, with 7 bases between. CDR3 DNA sequence: TGCGCCAGCAGCCTGGAAGTGAACACTGAAGCTTTCTTT. Amino acid sequence: CASSLEVNTEAFF.

This clone was seen once. The chain joins TRBV18 to TRBJ2-1; 14 bases fit TRBD2. The germline CDR1 and CDR2 sequences are KGHSH and LQKENI. V gave up 2 bases and J gave up 0 bases; unmatched junction bases: 3. This CDR3 spans 18 amino acids. The CDR3 reads CASSPKGLAGASYNEQFF. Written as DNA, the CDR3 is TGTGCCAGCTCACCAAAGGGACTAGCGGGAGCCTCCTACAATGAGCAGTTCTTC.